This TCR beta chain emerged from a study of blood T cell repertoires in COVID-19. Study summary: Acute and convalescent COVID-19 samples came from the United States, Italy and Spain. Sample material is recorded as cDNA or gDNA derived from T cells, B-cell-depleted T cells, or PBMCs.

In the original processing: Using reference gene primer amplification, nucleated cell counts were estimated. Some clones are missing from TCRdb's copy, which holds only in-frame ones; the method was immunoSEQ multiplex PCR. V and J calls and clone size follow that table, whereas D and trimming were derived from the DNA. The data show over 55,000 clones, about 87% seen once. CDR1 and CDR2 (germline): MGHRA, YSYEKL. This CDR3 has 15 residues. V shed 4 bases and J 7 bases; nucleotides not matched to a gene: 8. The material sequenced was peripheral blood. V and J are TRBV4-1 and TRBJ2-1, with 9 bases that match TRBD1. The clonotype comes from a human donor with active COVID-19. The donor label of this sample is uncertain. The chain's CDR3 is CASSLLTGGGNEQFF. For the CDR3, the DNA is TGCGCCAGCAGCCTTCTGACAGGGGGGGGAAATGAGCAGTTCTTC.